One sample yielded the 13 T cell receptor beta chains listed below, sequenced in a study of Ad26.COV2.S vaccination and SARS-CoV-2 variants. TCRdb's copy holds only in-frame clones and misses some; the assay was immunoSEQ multiplex PCR. The sample lists some 290,000 clones, 86% occurring once. Treatment meaning: roughly 20 received Ad26.COV2.S at low or high dose, single or two shots; roughly five received placebo; per-sample allocation not given. The samples were gathered on day 63 after the first injection of vaccine or placebo. Sequenced here: peripheral blood, sampled in a trial of Ad26.COV2.S vaccine versus placebo. These receptor sequences come from a person aged 18 to 59 who received the Ad26.COV2.S COVID-19 vaccine or a placebo.

The genes are TRBV7-6 and TRBJ2-6; 7 bases are shared with TRBD1. Trimming cost V 5 bases and J 1 base; bases outside gene matches: 2. CDR1 SGHVS and CDR2 FNYEAQ come from the germline V gene. CDR3 length equals 15 residues. CDR3 loop: CASSRRGSGANVLTF. The CDR3 bases are TGTGCCAGCAGCCGCAGGGGGTCTGGGGCCAACGTCCTGACTTTC.

This chain connects TRBV6-5 to TRBJ1-4; D is unresolved. Trimming removed 7 bases at V and 2 bases at J, with 14 bases between. The CDR3 extends over 15 amino acids. In germline, CDR1 is MNHEY, CDR2 SVGAGI. In nucleotides, the CDR3 is TGTGCCAGCACTGTCCTCCGGAGCACTAATGAAAAACTGTTTTTT. Translating it yields CASTVLRSTNEKLFF.

The rearrangement uses TRBV14 and TRBJ2-5; perhaps TRBD2 as D (5 bases). V was shortened by 5 bases and J by 1 base, with 11 bases between the two germline ends. Germline CDR1 SGHDN, CDR2 FVKESK. The CDR3 consists of 14 residues. The DNA for the CDR3 is TGTGCCAGCAGCTCTACTAGTTTCCAAGAGACCCAGTACTTC. It encodes CASSSTSFQETQYF.

The rearrangement uses TRBV5-4 and TRBJ2-7, with D unresolved. With 3 bases removed from V and 2 bases from J, the gap between germline ends came to 12 bases. This CDR3 is built from 14 residues. Germline CDR1 reads SGHNT; CDR2 reads YYREEE (reference sequence). The CDR3 DNA reads as TGTGCCAGCAGCTCGCCTGGCGCTCCCTACGAGCAGTACTTC. Translated, it gives CASSSPGAPYEQYF.

A single count supports this clone. The chain uses TRBV30 and TRBJ1-1; the D gene is possibly TRBD1 (6 bases). The CDR3 runs to 14 residues. Trimming took 4 bases from V and 0 from J, leaving 12 bases between them. The germline CDR1 and CDR2 sequences are GTSNPN and SVGIG (reference sequence). The CDR3, as DNA: TGTGCCTGGAATGGACAGTTCCTGAACACTGAAGCTTTCTTT. It yields the protein CAWNGQFLNTEAFF.

This clone was counted a single time. The chain employs TRBV6-5 and TRBJ2-3, with D perhaps TRBD2 (5 bases). The CDR3 is made up of 15 amino acids. Germline CDR1 MNHEY, CDR2 SVGAGI. The V end was cut by 2 bases, the J end by 6 bases, with 15 bases between. The CDR3 sequence is CASSYRGIATDTQYF. CDR3 bases: TGTGCCAGCAGTTACCGAGGGATCGCCACGGATACGCAGTATTTT.

The chain uses TRBV5-4 and TRBJ2-3; TRBD2 aligns across 7 bases. Germline CDR1 reads SGHNT; CDR2 reads YYREEE (reference sequence). J was trimmed by 2 bases and V by 3 bases; bases with no gene match: 9. This CDR3 comprises 16 residues. This chain's CDR3 is CASSSLGGRVTDTQYF. The CDR3 DNA follows: TGTGCCAGCAGCTCCTTGGGGGGGAGGGTCACAGATACGCAGTATTTT.

This chain uses TRBV2 with TRBJ2-6; the match to TRBD1 covers 7 bases. Germline lookup yields CDR1 SNHLY and CDR2 FYNNEI. After removal of 5 bases from V and 0 bases from J, the junction contained 4 bases not matched to a gene. The CDR3 extends over 16 amino acids. The CDR3 loop reads CASSLQGLSGANVLTF. As DNA, the CDR3 is TGTGCCAGCAGTCTACAGGGGCTCTCTGGGGCCAACGTCCTGACTTTC.

V is TRBV6-2 or TRBV6-3 and J is TRBJ1-5; D unclear. From germline, CDR1 is MNHEY and CDR2 SVGEGT. Trimming shortened V by 2 bases and J by 7 bases, and 9 bases separated the two germline ends. The CDR3 loop spans 13 amino acids. The CDR3 sequence: CASSYPPDQPQHF. The CDR3 DNA reads TGTGCCAGCAGTTACCCACCGGACCAGCCCCAGCATTTT.

V gene TRBV18 combines with J gene TRBJ1-2; 8 nucleotides agree with TRBD1. The CDR3 contains 15 residues. V trimming: 4 bases; J trimming: 0 bases; junction bases outside the gene matches: 4. Germline lookup yields CDR1 KGHSH and CDR2 LQKENI. The CDR3 loop is CASSLGTGTNYGYTF. In nucleotides, the CDR3 is TGTGCCAGCTCACTCGGGACAGGCACTAACTATGGCTACACCTTC. The whole variable domain, filled in from reference TRBV18 and TRBJ1-2, reads NAGVMQNPRHLVRRRGQEARLRCSPMKGHSHVYWYRQLPEEGLKFMVYLQKENIIDESGMPKERFSAEFPKEGPSILRIQQVVRGDSAAYFCASSLGTGTNYGYTFGSGTRLTVV.

This chain links TRBV27 with TRBJ2-4, with TRBD1 identical over 9 bases. V lost 4 bases and J lost 7; bases outside the gene matches: 8. The length of the CDR3 is 15 residues. Germline V gene lookup returns CDR1 MNHEY and CDR2 SMNVEV (reference sequence). The CDR3 nucleotides read TGTGCCAGCAGTTGGGACAGGGACGTTGGTAACATTCAGTACTTC. Translating it yields CASSWDRDVGNIQYF.

This chain links TRBV4-3 with TRBJ1-6; maybe TRBD1 (5 bases). Trimming shortened V by 4 bases and J by 11 bases, and 15 bases separated the two germline ends. The CDR3 is 14 residues long. In germline, CDR1 is LGHNA, CDR2 YSLEER. The CDR3 DNA reads as TGCGCCAGCAGCCCTGGGAGGGACGCGGCACCCCTCCACTTT. Translation: CASSPGRDAAPLHF.

The chain couples TRBV13 to TRBJ1-2, with TRBD1 matching 7 bases. This CDR3 is built from 18 residues. The V gene's germline CDR1 is PRHDT and CDR2 FYEKMQ (reference sequence). With V trimmed by 5 bases and J by 4 bases, 19 bases remained unmatched. The CDR3 reads CASSLLHLRDSNVYGYTF. Written as DNA, the CDR3 is TGTGCCAGCAGCCTTTTGCATCTCCGGGACAGCAACGTCTATGGCTACACCTTC.